The next 27 T cell receptor beta chains were all read from a single sample in a study of a mutant IDH1 vaccine in newly diagnosed glioma. Indicated time point: baseline, week 1 (first vaccination visit). The sample's treatment: pre-vaccination baseline after standard-of-care therapy. Here immunoSEQ multiplex PCR was the method, and the copy in TCRdb shows in-frame clones only, minus some. The sample includes about 96,000 clones, around 80% of them seen just once. The source material was PBMCs, sampled from a glioma patient treated with radiotherapy, temozolomide or both. The source is a man in his forties with glioma.

This clone was counted once. A read error may produce the germline difference seen at one junction end. The rearrangement joins TRBV10-3 to TRBJ2-5; 12 nucleotides line up with TRBD2. The closer fit of TRBJ2-7 to the DNA end suggests the J call may be wrong. Germline V CDR1 and CDR2: ENHRY, SYGVKD. The CDR3 extends over 17 amino acids. The CDR3 reads CAISGGASGRASNEQYF. The DNA for the CDR3 is TGTGCCATCAGTGGGGGGGCTAGCGGGAGGGCCTCCAACGAGCAGTACTTC.

The V gene is TRBV29-1, the J gene TRBJ1-2; 9 bases are shared with TRBD1. Trimming at V came to 4 bases and at J to 7 bases, leaving 4 bases not matched to a gene. Per germline, CDR1 SQVTM and CDR2 ANQGSEA. The CDR3 contains 12 residues. CDR3 sequence reads: CSVAGQGFGYTF. For the CDR3, the DNA is TGCAGCGTTGCGGGACAGGGTTTTGGCTACACCTTC.

This clone was counted a few times. The chain links TRBV29-1 to TRBJ1-1; no firm D call. This CDR3 has 13 residues. Deletions cut 4 bases from V and 3 bases from J, with 12 bases between. The germline gives CDR1 SQVTM, CDR2 ANQGSEA. CDR3 residues: CSVAVSPDTEAFF. For the CDR3, the DNA is TGCAGCGTTGCGGTCAGCCCGGACACTGAAGCTTTCTTT.

The V and J genes are TRBV5-1 and TRBJ2-7; weak D call: TRBD1 (6 bases). V lost 2 bases, J lost 7 bases, and 13 bases lay in between. Germline V gene lookup returns CDR1 SGHRS and CDR2 YFSETQ. This CDR3 region has 13 residues. CDR3 nucleotides: TGCGCCAGCAGCTTTCGCAGGGGCGGGGAGCAGTACTTC. It is translated as CASSFRRGGEQYF.

The rearrangement joins TRBV18 to TRBJ1-2; 10 positions match TRBD1. This CDR3 comprises 17 residues. Germline lookup yields CDR1 KGHSH and CDR2 LQKENI. J lost 5 bases, V lost 3 bases, and 12 bases had no gene match. Written as DNA, the CDR3 is TGTGCCAGCTCACCGGTCGGGACAGGGGCCTCTATTTATGGCTACACCTTC. It encodes CASSPVGTGASIYGYTF.

The chain employs TRBV5-1 and TRBJ2-5; a weak D match, TRBD2 (6 bases). The last part of the DNA fits TRBJ2-7 better; the J call may be wrong. The CDR3 has 15 amino acids. Germline CDR1 and CDR2: SGHRS and YFSETQ. The CDR3 nucleotides are TGCGCCAGCAGCGGGGGAGGATTTACGACCGACGAGCAGTACTTC. Its translation: CASSGGGFTTDEQYF.

V and J are TRBV7-2 and TRBJ2-7; 9 bases line up with TRBD1. The CDR3 is 14 amino acids. V gave up 4 bases and J gave up 3 bases; unmatched junction bases: 4. Germline values: CDR1 SGHTA, CDR2 FQGNSA. Here the CDR3 DNA reads TGTGCCAGCAGCTCCGGGACAGGGCACTACGAGCAGTACTTC. Residues: CASSSGTGHYEQYF.

This clone occurred once. The chain recombines TRBV10-3 with TRBJ2-3, with 10 positions matching TRBD2. This CDR3 has 14 amino acids. Germline V gene data show CDR1 as ENHRY and CDR2 as SYGVKD. V lost 7 bases, J lost 4 bases, and 5 bases stayed unmatched. The CDR3 DNA is TGTGCCATCACCCGAGCGGGGGGGGCAGATACGCAGTATTTT. Translated: CAITRAGGADTQYF.

As for this clone: A much larger clone lies a single base off, so this may be a read error. V is TRBV11-2 and J is TRBJ2-6; D not certain. Germline loops: CDR1 SGHAT, CDR2 FQNNGV. With 4 bases removed from V and 0 bases from J, the gap between germline ends came to 4 bases. CDR3 length: 14 residues. As DNA, the CDR3 is TGTGCCAGCAGCTCCCTCTCTGGGGCCAACGTCCTGACTTTC. Amino acid sequence: CASSSLSGANVLTF.

V and J are TRBV19 and TRBJ2-7, with D possibly being TRBD1 or TRBD2 (5 bases each). Between the trimmed V and J ends, which lost 5 bases and 7 bases, there was a span of 15 bases. The CDR3 covers 13 residues. From germline, CDR1 is LNHDA and CDR2 SQIVND (reference sequence). The CDR3 reads CASSRGRSWEQYF. CDR3 bases: TGTGCCAGTAGTCGGGGACGGTCGTGGGAGCAGTACTTC.

J is TRBJ2-5 and V is TRBV6-5, with D maybe TRBD2 (5 bases). V shed 6 bases and J shed 6 bases, with 20 bases lying between them. Germline V gene lookup returns CDR1 MNHEY and CDR2 SVGAGI. The CDR3 is 15 amino acids. The CDR3 here is CASSRMGSERQTQYF. The CDR3 DNA is TGTGCCAGCAGCCGAATGGGGAGCGAGAGGCAGACCCAGTACTTC.

This rearrangement joins TRBV9 to TRBJ1-4; tentative D call: TRBD1 (6 bases). Trimming stripped 4 bases from V and 6 bases from J, with 7 bases between. The CDR3 consists of 12 residues. Germline lookup yields CDR1 SGDLS and CDR2 YYNGEE. In DNA, the CDR3 is TGTGCCAGCAGCCGGACAGATGAAAAACTGTTTTTT. As protein: CASSRTDEKLFF.

The rearrangement links TRBV6-6 to TRBJ2-2; tentatively, D is TRBD1 (6 bases). CDR3 length: 16 amino acids. Trimming cost V 2 bases and J 7 bases, with 17 bases left between them. CDR1 MNHNY and CDR2 SVGAGI come from the germline V gene (reference sequence). CDR3 protein: CASSYADSRGGGELFF. The CDR3 DNA follows: TGTGCCAGCAGTTACGCGGACTCACGAGGGGGCGGGGAGCTGTTTTTT.

Concerning this clone: Germline is not matched at one junction end, which may reflect a read error. The CDR3 reads CASSSNRITKHF. CDR3 coding DNA: TGCGCCAGCAGCTCAAACCGAATTACGAAGCACTTC. The chain couples TRBV5-1 to TRBJ2-7; no reliable D call. Germline V CDR1 and CDR2: SGHRS, YFSETQ. CDR3 length equals 12 residues.

The rearrangement uses TRBV7-2 and TRBJ1-5; TRBD1 is a possible D gene (5 bases). From germline, CDR1 is SGHTA and CDR2 FQGNSA. This CDR3 contains 17 residues. Trimming removed 5 bases at V and 0 bases at J, with 17 bases between. CDR3 nucleotide sequence: TGTGCCAGCAGCCCCGAGACCGGGGGATTTAGCAATCAGCCCCAGCATTTT. As protein: CASSPETGGFSNQPQHF.

J is TRBJ2-1 and V is TRBV6-5, with 8 bases aligning to TRBD1. J lost 5 bases, V lost 4 bases, and 4 bases had no gene match. Germline CDR1 is MNHEY and CDR2 is SVGAGI. This CDR3 spans 14 amino acids. This CDR3 reads CASSSDRGDNEQFF. In DNA form, the CDR3 reads TGTGCCAGCAGTTCCGACAGGGGCGACAATGAGCAGTTCTTC.

V gene TRBV9 combines with J gene TRBJ1-3, with 7 bases aligning to TRBD1. CDR3 length equals 15 residues. V lost 4 bases, J lost 4 bases, and 8 bases stayed unmatched. Germline V gene sequence: CDR1 SGDLS, CDR2 YYNGEE. CDR3 bases: TGTGCCAGCAGCTTGGGGGACAGCTTAGGAAACACCATATATTTT. Translating gives CASSLGDSLGNTIYF.

The chain combines TRBV19 with TRBJ2-5; 7 nucleotides match TRBD1. The CDR3 is 13 residues long. The junction had 2 bases not matched to a gene; V was cut back by 3 bases and J by 4 bases. The V gene's germline CDR1 is LNHDA and CDR2 SQIVND (reference sequence). CDR3: CASSIRTGETQYF. The CDR3 region has the DNA TGTGCCAGTAGTATCCGGACAGGAGAGACCCAGTACTTC.

This clone was seen once. The V call is TRBV30, the J call TRBJ2-5; maybe TRBD2 (6 bases). Trimming removed 1 base at V and 7 bases at J, with 16 bases between. The CDR3 loop spans 14 amino acids. Germline V CDR1 and CDR2: GTSNPN, SVGIG (reference sequence). CDR3 residues: CAWSEGRRARTQYF. The CDR3 DNA follows: TGTGCCTGGAGTGAAGGGAGGAGGGCAAGGACCCAGTACTTC. Based on the CDR3 plus reference TRBV30 and TRBJ2-5, the full variable domain is SQTIHQWPATLVQPVGSPLSLECTVEGTSNPNLYWYRQAAGRGLQLLFYSVGIGQISSEVPQNLSASRPQDRQFILSSKKLLLSDSGFYLCAWSEGRRARTQYFGPGTRLLVL.

This clone was found once. V is TRBV29-1 and J is TRBJ2-1, with D maybe TRBD2 (5 bases). Germline CDR1 SQVTM, CDR2 ANQGSEA. This CDR3 is 14 amino acids long. V lost 4 bases and J lost 0, with 10 bases in between. The CDR3 DNA reads as TGCAGCGTTGCCGGACTTAGCTCCTACAATGAGCAGTTCTTC. The encoded protein is CSVAGLSSYNEQFF.

V is TRBV5-4 and J is TRBJ1-6; 10 bases match TRBD1. The CDR3 runs 17 residues. With V trimmed by 1 base and J by 8 bases, 9 bases remained unmatched. Per the germline V gene, CDR1 is SGHNT and CDR2 is YYREEE (reference sequence). The CDR3 spells CASSLSPRQGAHSPLHF. CDR3 nucleotides: TGTGCCAGCAGCTTGTCACCGAGACAGGGGGCTCATTCACCCCTCCACTTT.

The V call is TRBV29-1, the J call TRBJ2-1, with 8 nucleotides matching TRBD2. The ends lost 4 bases at V and 2 bases at J; junction bases unmatched: 4. This CDR3 is built from 14 residues. Germline loops: CDR1 SQVTM, CDR2 ANQGSEA. In DNA form, the CDR3 reads TGCAGCGTTGTCTCACTAGCGGCCTACAATGAGCAGTTCTTC. This encodes CSVVSLAAYNEQFF.

The chain combines TRBV15 with TRBJ1-5, with 9 positions matching TRBD1. Germline trimming cut 3 bases from V and 3 bases from J; bases unmatched to any gene: 6. The CDR3 length is 16 residues. From germline, CDR1 is LNHNV and CDR2 YYDKDF (reference sequence). The CDR3 sequence is CATSSPGTGFNQPQHF. The CDR3 coding sequence is TGTGCCACCAGCAGTCCCGGGACAGGGTTCAATCAGCCCCAGCATTTT.

V and J are TRBV27 and TRBJ1-1; D ambiguous. CDR1 is MNHEY, CDR2 SMNVEV, per germline (reference sequence). The CDR3 has 14 residues. The germline V and J ends were trimmed by 2 bases and 1 base, with 8 bases remaining between them. The CDR3 DNA reads TGTGCCAGCAGTTTAAAACTGGCGAACACTGAAGCTTTCTTT. As protein: CASSLKLANTEAFF.

The gene calls are TRBV4-1 and TRBJ1-3, with D perhaps TRBD1 (6 bases). Trimming cost V 4 bases and J 0 bases, with 16 bases left between them. In germline, CDR1 is MGHRA, CDR2 YSYEKL. The CDR3 has 17 amino acids. CDR3: CASSLRLDSGSGNTIYF. The DNA for the CDR3 is TGCGCCAGCAGCCTCCGCTTGGACAGTGGCTCTGGAAACACCATATATTTT.

The CDR3 DNA reads TGCGCCAGCAGCCTAATAGGGGGCCGGGGAAGCTCCTACGAGCAGTACTTC. Its protein product is CASSLIGGRGSSYEQYF. The genes are TRBV5-1 and TRBJ2-7; 7 bases are shared with TRBD1. This CDR3 has 17 amino acids. Germline assignment: CDR1 SGHRS and CDR2 YFSETQ. Losses at the gene ends were 4 bases for V and 0 bases for J; bases not matched to a gene: 13.

J is TRBJ2-3 and V is TRBV9; a possible D gene is TRBD2 (6 bases). Germline-derived CDR1 and CDR2 are SGDLS and YYNGEE. This CDR3 comprises 12 residues. V was trimmed by 4 bases and J by 11 bases, leaving 14 bases between them. The DNA of the CDR3 is TGTGCCAGCAGCATAGCGGCCTCTAGGCAGTATTTT. Translating gives CASSIAASRQYF. Looking up the rest from reference TRBV9 and TRBJ2-3 gives the full variable domain: DSGVTQTPKHLITATGQRVTLRCSPRSGDLSVYWYQQSLDQGLQFLIQYYNGEERAKGNILERFSAQQFPDLHSELNLSSLELGDSALYFCASSIAASRQYFGPGTRLTVL.